This T cell receptor (beta chain) was obtained from a study of cytomegalovirus exposure and HLA in healthy donors. Findings of the study overall: In vitro work confirmed that three CMV-associated chains recognize CMV antigens.

For this clone: Antigen: not known.

As for the donors, each was a healthy bone marrow donor. Whereas donors were nominally healthy upon sampling, unrecorded immune exposures were probable. Germline loops: CDR1 GTSNPN, CDR2 SVGIG (reference sequence). The CDR3 sequence is 14 residues long. The V gene lost 2 bases and the J gene lost 2 bases, with 12 bases spanning the gap. Both 60 Vbeta primers and 13 Jbeta primers went into the PCR. Data came from immunoSEQ multiplex PCR; TCRdb stores just in-frame clones and leaves some out. The table lists roughly 180,000 clones, about 9% of them singletons. This clonotype was sampled from a woman in her thirties in good health and CMV-seropositive. Specimen: PBMCs. V is TRBV30 and J is TRBJ1-2, with a possible D match to TRBD1 (6 bases). The CDR3 sequence: CAWSRDTRNYGYTF. The CDR3 DNA sequence: TGTGCCTGGAGTCGGGACACCCGAAACTATGGCTACACCTTC.